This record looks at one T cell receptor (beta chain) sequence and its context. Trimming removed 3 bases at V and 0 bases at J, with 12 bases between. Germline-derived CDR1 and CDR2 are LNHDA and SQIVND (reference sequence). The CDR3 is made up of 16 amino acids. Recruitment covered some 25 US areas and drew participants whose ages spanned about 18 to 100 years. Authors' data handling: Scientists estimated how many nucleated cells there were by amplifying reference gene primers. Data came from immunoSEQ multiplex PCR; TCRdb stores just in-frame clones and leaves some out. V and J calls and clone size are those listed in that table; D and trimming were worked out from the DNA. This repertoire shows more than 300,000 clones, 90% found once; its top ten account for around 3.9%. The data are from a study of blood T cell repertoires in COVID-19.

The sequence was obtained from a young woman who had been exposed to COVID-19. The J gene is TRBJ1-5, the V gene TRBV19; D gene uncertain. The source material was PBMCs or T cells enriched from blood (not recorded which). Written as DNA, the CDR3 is TGTGCCAGTAGTATGGGTGGGCCTCATAGCAATCAGCCCCAGCATTTT. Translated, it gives CASSMGGPHSNQPQHF.